This is a list of T cell receptor beta chains from one sample in a study of T-cell memory formation after mild COVID-19. TCRdb recomputed calls from the 5' RACE reads with MiXCR, one row per CDR3 protein. The sample lists about 450,000 distinct CDR3 sequences; about 25% were seen once. The sequencing input was PBMCs or a T cell subset sorted from them (not recorded which). Every receptor here comes from an adult woman who had mild COVID-19 (a few samples of this study predate the infection). Cell type and time point are not known. Each CDR3 is given with its conserved first and last residue. Each record gives: CDR3 protein, CDR3 DNA, V gene, J gene, D gene, clone size. D genes are given only for firm matches. Expanded clones get a size class; other rows say once, few or many, or leave the size out.

CASSYSKGTIF	TGTGCCAGCAGTTACTCGAAGGGCACAATTTTT	TRBV6-6	TRBJ2-3	NA	NA
CSVDRTRKSTDTQYF	TGCAGCGTTGATCGTACCAGGAAAAGCACAGATACGCAGTATTTT	TRBV29-1	TRBJ2-3	NA	few
CATRGLENSPLHF	TGTGCCACCCGCGGCTTGGAAAATTCACCCCTCCACTTT	TRBV10-3	TRBJ1-6	NA	few
CASRDPGGYNEQFF	TGTGCCAGCAGAGACCCGGGAGGATACAATGAGCAGTTCTTC	TRBV25-1	TRBJ2-1	TRBD2	NA
CSASYRTRPYNEQFF	TGCAGTGCTAGTTACAGGACACGGCCCTACAATGAGCAGTTCTTC	TRBV20-1	TRBJ2-1	NA	few
CASSGSGTGRSPLHF	TGTGCCAGCAGCGGATCCGGGACAGGGAGGTCACCCCTCCACTTT	TRBV2	TRBJ1-6	TRBD1	NA
CSAARGASGYTF	TGCAGCGCCGCCCGAGGGGCGAGTGGCTACACCTTC	TRBV29-1	TRBJ1-2	NA	NA
CSVEKGDRGLNEQFF	TGCAGCGTTGAAAAAGGGGACAGGGGGCTCAATGAGCAGTTCTTC	TRBV29-1	TRBJ2-1	TRBD1	NA
CSVDRGTEQYF	TGCAGCGTTGACAGGGGAACGGAGCAGTACTTC	TRBV29-1	TRBJ2-7	NA	NA
CASMRGTGVYGYTF	TGTGCCAGCATGCGTGGGACAGGGGTTTATGGCTACACCTTC	TRBV6-5	TRBJ1-2	TRBD1	once
CASSPSGGSGNTIYF	TGTGCCAGCAGCCCTTCAGGGGGCTCTGGAAACACCATATATTTT	TRBV7-8	TRBJ1-3	TRBD1	NA
CASGRSTGDVRRYTEAFF	TGTGCCAGTGGACGTTCGACAGGGGACGTTCGCCGGTACACTGAAGCTTTCTTT	TRBV27	TRBJ1-1	TRBD1	NA
CSVVPDRFGNYEQYF	TGCAGCGTCGTCCCGGACAGGTTTGGGAACTACGAGCAGTACTTC	TRBV29-1	TRBJ2-7	TRBD1	few
CSARDPRMNTEAFF	TGCAGTGCTAGAGATCCCAGGATGAACACTGAAGCTTTCTTT	TRBV20-1	TRBJ1-1	NA	once